The TCR beta chain under discussion was sequenced for a study of blood T cell repertoires in COVID-19. The method was immunoSEQ multiplex PCR; TCRdb's version includes in-frame clones alone and lacks a portion of them. Of some 170,000 clones listed, roughly four fifths were seen once; the top ten hold 15% to 20%. J gave up 3 bases and V 3 bases, and 5 bases lay outside the gene matches. The CDR3 totals 14 residues. Germline V gives CDR1 LNHNV, CDR2 YYDKDF (reference sequence). This clonotype originated in a woman aged 80 or over with acute or convalescent COVID-19. Sequencing was carried out using peripheral blood. The V gene is TRBV15, the J gene TRBJ2-7; 7 nucleotides match TRBD2. The CDR3 sequence is CATSRAAGVYEQYF. Here the CDR3 DNA reads TGTGCCACCAGCAGGGCGGCGGGAGTCTACGAGCAGTACTTC.